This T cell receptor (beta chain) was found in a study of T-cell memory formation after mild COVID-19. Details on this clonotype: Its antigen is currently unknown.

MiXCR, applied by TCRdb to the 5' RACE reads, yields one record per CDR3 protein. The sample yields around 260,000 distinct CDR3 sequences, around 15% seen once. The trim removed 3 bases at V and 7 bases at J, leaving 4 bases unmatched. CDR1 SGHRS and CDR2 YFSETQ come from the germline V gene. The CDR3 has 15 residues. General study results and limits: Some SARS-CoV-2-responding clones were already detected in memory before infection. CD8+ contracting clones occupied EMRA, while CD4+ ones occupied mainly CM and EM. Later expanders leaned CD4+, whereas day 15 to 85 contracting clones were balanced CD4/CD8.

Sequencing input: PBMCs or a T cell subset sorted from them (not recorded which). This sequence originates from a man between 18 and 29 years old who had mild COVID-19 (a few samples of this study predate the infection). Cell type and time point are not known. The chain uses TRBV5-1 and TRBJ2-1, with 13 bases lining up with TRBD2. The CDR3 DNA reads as TGCGCCAGCAGCTACAGGACTAGCGGGGGAAATGAGCAGTTCTTC. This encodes CASSYRTSGGNEQFF.